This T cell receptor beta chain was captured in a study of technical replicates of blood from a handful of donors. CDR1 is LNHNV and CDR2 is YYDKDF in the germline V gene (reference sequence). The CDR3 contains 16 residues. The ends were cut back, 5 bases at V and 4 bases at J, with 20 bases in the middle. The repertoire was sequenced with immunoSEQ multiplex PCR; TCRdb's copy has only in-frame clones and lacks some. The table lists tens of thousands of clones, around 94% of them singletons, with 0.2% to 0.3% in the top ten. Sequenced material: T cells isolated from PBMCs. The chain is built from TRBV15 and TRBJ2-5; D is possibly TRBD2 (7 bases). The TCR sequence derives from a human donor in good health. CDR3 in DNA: TGTGCCACCAGCGGGGGGGCGGGGAATGGGATAGAGACCCAGTACTTC. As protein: CATSGGAGNGIETQYF. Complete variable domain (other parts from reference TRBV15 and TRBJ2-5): DAMVIQNPRYQVTQFGKPVTLSCSQTLNHNVMYWYQQKSSQAPKLLFHYYDKDFNNEADTPDNFQSRRPNTSFCFLDIRSPGLGDTAMYLCATSGGAGNGIETQYFGPGTRLLVL.